This TCR beta chain was observed in a study of blood T cell repertoires in COVID-19. Overall study context: Spain, Italy and the United States supplied samples that represented acute and convalescent COVID-19. Sources were T cells, B-cell-depleted T cells, or PBMCs; the material itself was cDNA or gDNA.

As handled by the study authors: Nucleated cell counts were estimated from reference gene primer amplification. The method was immunoSEQ multiplex PCR; TCRdb's version includes in-frame clones alone and lacks a portion of them. V and J calls and clone size are as listed in that table; D and trimming were resolved from the DNA. The profile shows 130,000 to 150,000 clones, roughly 86% of them singletons. Germline values: CDR1 SGDLS, CDR2 YYNGEE. V dropped 4 bases and J dropped 7; count of bases not matched to a gene: 10. The CDR3 totals 15 residues. The TCR sequence derives from a man aged 45-65 years with active or convalescent COVID-19. Sample: peripheral blood. The chain employs TRBV9 and TRBJ1-4; 7 positions match TRBD1. In nucleotides, the CDR3 is TGTGCCAGCAGCAGGGACAGCAGGGGCGGTGAAAAACTGTTTTTT. Its translation is CASSRDSRGGEKLFF.